This T cell receptor beta chain came from a study of cytomegalovirus exposure and HLA in healthy donors. Study overall: The same platform was used for the 95 to 150 validation repertoires and the roughly 600 first-cohort repertoires, a later analysis reported. Study-wide findings and caveats: Rare TCR sequences dominated, though some public TCRs recurred in many donors. Confirmation in vitro established that three CMV-associated chains were specific for CMV antigens. For cytomegalovirus status, the classifier reportedly gave diagnoses with high specificity and sensitivity.

To note about this clone: Its antigen is not known.

Measured with immunoSEQ multiplex PCR; TCRdb has only the in-frame clones, and not every one. The sample contains about 240,000 clones, 70% to 90% of which appear only once. The CDR3 extends over 13 amino acids. V lost 4 bases and J 5 bases, leaving 11 bases between the germline ends. In germline, CDR1 is LNHNV, CDR2 YYDKDF (reference sequence). V gene TRBV15 combines with J gene TRBJ1-1, with D perhaps TRBD1 (5 bases). The origin of this receptor is a woman under 40 in good health and CMV-seropositive. The sequencing input was PBMCs. CDR3 in amino acids: CATSTGERTEAFF. In nucleotides, the CDR3 is TGTGCCACCAGCACGGGGGAGCGGACTGAAGCTTTCTTT.